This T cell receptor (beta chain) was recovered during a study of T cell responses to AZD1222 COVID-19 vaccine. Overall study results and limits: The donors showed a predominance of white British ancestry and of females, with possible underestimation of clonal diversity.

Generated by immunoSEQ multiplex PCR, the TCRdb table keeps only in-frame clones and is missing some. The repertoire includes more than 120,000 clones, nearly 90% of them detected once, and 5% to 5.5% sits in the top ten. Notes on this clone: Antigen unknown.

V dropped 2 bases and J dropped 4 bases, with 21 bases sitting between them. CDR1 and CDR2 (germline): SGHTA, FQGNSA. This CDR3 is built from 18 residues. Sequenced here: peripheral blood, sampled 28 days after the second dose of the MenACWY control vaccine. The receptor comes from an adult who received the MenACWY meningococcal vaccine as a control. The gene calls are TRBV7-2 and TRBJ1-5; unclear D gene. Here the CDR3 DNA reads TGTGCCAGCAGCTTACGGCCCGAGGGAGTCCTCGAAAATCAGCCCCAGCATTTT. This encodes CASSLRPEGVLENQPQHF.